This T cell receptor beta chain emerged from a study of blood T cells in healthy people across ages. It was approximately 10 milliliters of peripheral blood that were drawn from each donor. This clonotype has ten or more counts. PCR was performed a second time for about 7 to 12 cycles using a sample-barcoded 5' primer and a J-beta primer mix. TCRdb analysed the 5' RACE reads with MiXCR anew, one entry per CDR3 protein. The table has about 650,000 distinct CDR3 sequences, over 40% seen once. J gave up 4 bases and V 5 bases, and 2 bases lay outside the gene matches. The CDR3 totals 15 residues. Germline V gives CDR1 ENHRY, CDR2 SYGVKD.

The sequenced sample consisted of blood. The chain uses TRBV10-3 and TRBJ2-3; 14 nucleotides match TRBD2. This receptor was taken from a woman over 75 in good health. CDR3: CAISTTSGRADTQYF. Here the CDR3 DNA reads TGTGCCATCAGTACGACTAGCGGGAGGGCAGATACGCAGTATTTT.